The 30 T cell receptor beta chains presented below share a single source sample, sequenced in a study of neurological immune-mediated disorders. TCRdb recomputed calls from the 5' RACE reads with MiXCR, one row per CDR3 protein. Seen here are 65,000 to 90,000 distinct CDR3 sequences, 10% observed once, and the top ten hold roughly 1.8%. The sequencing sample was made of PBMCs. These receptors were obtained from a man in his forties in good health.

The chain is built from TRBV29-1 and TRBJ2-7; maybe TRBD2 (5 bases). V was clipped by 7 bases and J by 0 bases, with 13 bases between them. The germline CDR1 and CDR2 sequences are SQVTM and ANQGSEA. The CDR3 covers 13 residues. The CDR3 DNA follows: TGCAGCGCGGCGGACTGGAGCTCCTACGAGCAGTACTTC. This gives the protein CSAADWSSYEQYF.

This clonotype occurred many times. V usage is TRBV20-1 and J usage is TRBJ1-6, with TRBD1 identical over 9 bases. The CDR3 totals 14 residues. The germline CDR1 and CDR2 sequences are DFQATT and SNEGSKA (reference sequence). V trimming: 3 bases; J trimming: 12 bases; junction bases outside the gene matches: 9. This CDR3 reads CSARTGQGLGPLHF. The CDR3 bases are TGCAGTGCTAGGACGGGACAGGGACTAGGACCCCTCCACTTT.

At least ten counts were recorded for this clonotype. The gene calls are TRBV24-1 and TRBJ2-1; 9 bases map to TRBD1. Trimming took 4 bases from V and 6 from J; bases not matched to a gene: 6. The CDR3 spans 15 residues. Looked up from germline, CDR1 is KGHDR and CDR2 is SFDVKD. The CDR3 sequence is CATSESQGARNEQFF. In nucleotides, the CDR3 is TGTGCCACCAGTGAGTCACAGGGGGCGCGCAATGAGCAGTTCTTC.

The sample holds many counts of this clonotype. As DNA, the CDR3 is TGTGCCAGCAGCTGGCGTGGACTGAAAGCGGAGACCCAGTACTTC. It yields the protein CASSWRGLKAETQYF. This chain uses TRBV5-6 with TRBJ2-5, with a weak D call TRBD2 (5 bases). V dropped 3 bases and J dropped 5 bases, with 17 bases sitting between them. CDR1 is SGHDT, CDR2 YYEEEE, per germline. The length of the CDR3 is 15 residues.

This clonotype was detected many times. CDR3 in amino acids: CASSPGNEDEQFF. The CDR3 nucleotides are TGTGCCAGCTCACCAGGGAATGAGGATGAGCAGTTCTTC. This chain connects TRBV18 to TRBJ2-1; D is unclear. V was clipped by 2 bases and J by 8 bases, with 10 bases between them. The CDR3 spans 13 residues. Germline-derived CDR1 and CDR2 are KGHSH and LQKENI.

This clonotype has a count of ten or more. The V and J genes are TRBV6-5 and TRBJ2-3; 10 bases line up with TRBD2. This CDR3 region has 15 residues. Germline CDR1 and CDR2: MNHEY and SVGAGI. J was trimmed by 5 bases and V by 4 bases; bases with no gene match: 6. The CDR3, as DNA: TGTGCCAGCAGTTCGCTTAGCGGGGGGAGAGATACGCAGTATTTT. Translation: CASSSLSGGRDTQYF.

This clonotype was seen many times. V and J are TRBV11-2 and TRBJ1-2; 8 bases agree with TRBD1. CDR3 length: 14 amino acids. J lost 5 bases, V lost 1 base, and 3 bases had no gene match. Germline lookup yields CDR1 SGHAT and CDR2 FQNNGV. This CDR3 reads CASSLGQGLYGYTF. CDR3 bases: TGTGCCAGCAGCTTAGGACAGGGGCTTTATGGCTACACCTTC.

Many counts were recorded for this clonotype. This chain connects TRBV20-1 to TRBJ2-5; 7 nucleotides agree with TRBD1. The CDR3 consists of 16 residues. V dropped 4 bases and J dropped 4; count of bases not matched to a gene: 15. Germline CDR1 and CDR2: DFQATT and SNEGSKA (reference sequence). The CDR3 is CSATSRTGYLGETQYF. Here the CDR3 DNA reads TGCAGTGCTACCTCTAGGACAGGTTACCTGGGAGAGACCCAGTACTTC.

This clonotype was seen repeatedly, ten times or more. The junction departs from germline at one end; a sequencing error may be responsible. The CDR3 loop is CASSISEDRYEQYF. The CDR3 DNA sequence: TGTGCTAGCAGCATATCGGAGGATCGCTACGAGCAGTACTTC. The rearrangement joins TRBV7-7 to TRBJ2-7; TRBD2 is a possible D gene (5 bases). Germline-derived CDR1 and CDR2 are SSHAT and FNYEAQ (reference sequence). The CDR3 consists of 14 residues. Full variable domain (remainder filled in from reference TRBV7-7 and TRBJ2-7): GAGVSQSPRYKVTKRGQDVTLRCDPISSHATLYWYQQALGQGPEFLTYFNYEAQPDKSGLPSDRFSAERPEGSISTLTIQRTEQRDSAMYRCASSISEDRYEQYFGPGTRLTVT.

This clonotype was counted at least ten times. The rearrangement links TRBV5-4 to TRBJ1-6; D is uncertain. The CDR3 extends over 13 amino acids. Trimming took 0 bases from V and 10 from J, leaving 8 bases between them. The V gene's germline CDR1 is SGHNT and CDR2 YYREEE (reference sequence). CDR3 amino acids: CASSLAQPSPLHF. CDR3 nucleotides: TGTGCCAGCAGCTTGGCCCAGCCGTCACCCCTCCACTTT.

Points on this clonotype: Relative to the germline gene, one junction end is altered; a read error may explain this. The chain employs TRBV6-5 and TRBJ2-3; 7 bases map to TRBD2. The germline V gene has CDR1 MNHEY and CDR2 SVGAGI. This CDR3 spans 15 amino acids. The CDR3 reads CASSRASGHTDTQYF. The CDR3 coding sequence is TGTGCTAGCAGTCGCGCTAGCGGCCACACAGATACGCAGTATTTT.

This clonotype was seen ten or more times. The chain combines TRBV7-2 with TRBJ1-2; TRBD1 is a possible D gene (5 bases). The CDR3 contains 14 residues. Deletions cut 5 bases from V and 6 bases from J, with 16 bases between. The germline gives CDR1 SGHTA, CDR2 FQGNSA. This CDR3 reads CASSRERQKDGYTF. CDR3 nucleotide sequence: TGTGCCAGCAGCCGGGAGAGACAGAAGGATGGCTACACCTTC.

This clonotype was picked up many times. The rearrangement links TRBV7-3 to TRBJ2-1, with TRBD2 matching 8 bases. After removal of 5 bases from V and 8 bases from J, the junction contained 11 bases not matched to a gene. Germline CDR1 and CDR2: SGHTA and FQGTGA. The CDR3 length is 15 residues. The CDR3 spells CASSPRGGDYDEQFF. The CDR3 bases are TGTGCCAGCAGCCCTCGGGGGGGGGATTACGATGAGCAGTTCTTC. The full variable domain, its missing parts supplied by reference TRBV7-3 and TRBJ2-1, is GAGVSQTPSNKVTEKGKYVELRCDPISGHTALYWYRQSLGQGPEFLIYFQGTGAADDSGLPNDRFFAVRPEGSVSTLKIQRTERGDSAVYLCASSPRGGDYDEQFFGPGTRLTVL.

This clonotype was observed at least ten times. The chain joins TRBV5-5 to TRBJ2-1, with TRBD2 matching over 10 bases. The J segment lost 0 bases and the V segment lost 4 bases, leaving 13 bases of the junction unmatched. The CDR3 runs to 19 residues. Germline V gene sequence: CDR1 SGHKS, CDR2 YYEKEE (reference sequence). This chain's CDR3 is CASSIRLSGRQSSYNEQFF. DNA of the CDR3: TGTGCCAGCAGCATACGCCTTAGCGGGAGGCAAAGCTCCTACAATGAGCAGTTCTTC.

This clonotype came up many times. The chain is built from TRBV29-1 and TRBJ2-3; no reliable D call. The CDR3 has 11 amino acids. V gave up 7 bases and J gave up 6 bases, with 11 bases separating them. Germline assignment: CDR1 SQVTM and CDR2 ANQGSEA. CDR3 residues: CSGDGMDTQYF. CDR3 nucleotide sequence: TGCAGCGGCGATGGGATGGATACGCAGTATTTT.

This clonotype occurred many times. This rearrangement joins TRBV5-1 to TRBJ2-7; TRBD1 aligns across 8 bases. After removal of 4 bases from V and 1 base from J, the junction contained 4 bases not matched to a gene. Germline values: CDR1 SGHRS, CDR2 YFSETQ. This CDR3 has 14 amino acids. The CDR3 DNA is TGCGCCAGCAGCCACGGACAGGGATCCTACGAGCAGTACTTC. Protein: CASSHGQGSYEQYF.

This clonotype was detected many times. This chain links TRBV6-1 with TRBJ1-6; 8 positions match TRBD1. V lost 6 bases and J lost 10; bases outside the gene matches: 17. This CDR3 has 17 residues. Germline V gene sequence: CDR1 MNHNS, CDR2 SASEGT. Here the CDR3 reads CASSEIMGQAGPSPLHF. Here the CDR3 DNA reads TGTGCCAGCAGCGAGATAATGGGACAGGCAGGTCCCTCACCCCTCCACTTT.

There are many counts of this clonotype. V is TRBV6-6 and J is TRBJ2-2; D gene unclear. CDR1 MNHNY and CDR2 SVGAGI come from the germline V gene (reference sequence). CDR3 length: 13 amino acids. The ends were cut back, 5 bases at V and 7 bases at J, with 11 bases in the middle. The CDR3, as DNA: TGTGCCAGCAGTAGGCTCCAAATCGGGGAGCTGTTTTTT. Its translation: CASSRLQIGELFF.

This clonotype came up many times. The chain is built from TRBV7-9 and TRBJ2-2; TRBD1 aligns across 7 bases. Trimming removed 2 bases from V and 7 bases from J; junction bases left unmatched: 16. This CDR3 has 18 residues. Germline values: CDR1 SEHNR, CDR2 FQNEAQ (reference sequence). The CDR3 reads CASSLTTNRDRKNGELFF. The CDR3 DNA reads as TGTGCCAGCAGCTTAACAACAAACCGGGACAGAAAAAACGGGGAGCTGTTTTTT.

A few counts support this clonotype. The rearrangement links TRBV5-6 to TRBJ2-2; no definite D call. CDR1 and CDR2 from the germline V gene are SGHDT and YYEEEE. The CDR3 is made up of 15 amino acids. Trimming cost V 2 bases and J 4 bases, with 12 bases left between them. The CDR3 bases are TGTGCCAGCAGCTTCCTACAGTTGATCACCGGGGAGCTGTTTTTT. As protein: CASSFLQLITGELFF.

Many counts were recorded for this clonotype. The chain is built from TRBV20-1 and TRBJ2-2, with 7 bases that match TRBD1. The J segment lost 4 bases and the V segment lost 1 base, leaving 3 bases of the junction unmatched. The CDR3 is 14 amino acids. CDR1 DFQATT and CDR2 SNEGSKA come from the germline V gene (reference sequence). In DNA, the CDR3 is TGCAGTGCTAGAGTACAGGGGAGCACCGGGGAGCTGTTTTTT. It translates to CSARVQGSTGELFF.

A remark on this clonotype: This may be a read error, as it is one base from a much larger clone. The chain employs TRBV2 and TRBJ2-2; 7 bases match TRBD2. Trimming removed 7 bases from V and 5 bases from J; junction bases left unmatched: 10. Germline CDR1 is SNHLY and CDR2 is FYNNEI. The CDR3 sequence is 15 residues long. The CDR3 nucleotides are TGTGCCAGCAAGGCGGGGGTGGCGAGAACCGGGGAGCTGTTTTTT. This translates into CASKAGVARTGELFF.

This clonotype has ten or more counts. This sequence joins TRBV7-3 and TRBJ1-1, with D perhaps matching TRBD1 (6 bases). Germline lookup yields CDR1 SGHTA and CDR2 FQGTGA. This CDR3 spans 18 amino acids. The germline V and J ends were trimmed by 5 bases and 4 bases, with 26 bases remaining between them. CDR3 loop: CASSPRRGDGFRGTEAFF. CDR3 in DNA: TGTGCCAGCAGCCCCAGGAGGGGGGATGGATTTCGGGGCACTGAAGCTTTCTTT.

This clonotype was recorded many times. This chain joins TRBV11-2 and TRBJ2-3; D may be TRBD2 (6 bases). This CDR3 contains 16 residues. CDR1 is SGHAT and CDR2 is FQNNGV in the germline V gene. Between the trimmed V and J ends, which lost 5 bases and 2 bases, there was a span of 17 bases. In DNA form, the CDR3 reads TGTGCCAGCAGCAAGAACGCGGGGTTAAACACAGATACGCAGTATTTT. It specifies CASSKNAGLNTDTQYF.

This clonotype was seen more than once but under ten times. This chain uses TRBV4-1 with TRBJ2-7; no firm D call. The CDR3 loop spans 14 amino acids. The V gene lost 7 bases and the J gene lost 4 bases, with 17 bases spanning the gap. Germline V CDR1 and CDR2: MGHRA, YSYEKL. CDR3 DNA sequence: TGCGCCAGCAAGGCTCGGCTCACTGGTTACGAGCAGTACTTC. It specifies CASKARLTGYEQYF.

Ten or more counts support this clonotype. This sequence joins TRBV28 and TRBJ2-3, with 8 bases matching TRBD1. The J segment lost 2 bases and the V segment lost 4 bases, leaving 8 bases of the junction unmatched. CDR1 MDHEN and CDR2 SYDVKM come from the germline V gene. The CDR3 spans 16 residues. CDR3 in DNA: TGTGCCAGCAGTTCGGATCAGGGGGCTCCCACAGATACGCAGTATTTT. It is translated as CASSSDQGAPTDTQYF.

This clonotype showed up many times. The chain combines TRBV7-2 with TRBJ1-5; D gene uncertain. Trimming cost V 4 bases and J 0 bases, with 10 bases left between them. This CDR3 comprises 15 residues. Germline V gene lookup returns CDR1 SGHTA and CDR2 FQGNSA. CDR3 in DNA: TGTGCCAGCAGCTCCCGGGTCGATAGCAATCAGCCCCAGCATTTT. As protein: CASSSRVDSNQPQHF.

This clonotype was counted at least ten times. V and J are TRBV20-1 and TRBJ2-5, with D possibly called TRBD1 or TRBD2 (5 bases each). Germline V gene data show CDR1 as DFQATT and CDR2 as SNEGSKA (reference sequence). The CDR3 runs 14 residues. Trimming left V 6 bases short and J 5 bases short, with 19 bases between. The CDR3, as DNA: TGCAGTGCCCCGAGCCGGGGACCTACGGAGACCCAGTACTTC. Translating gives CSAPSRGPTETQYF.

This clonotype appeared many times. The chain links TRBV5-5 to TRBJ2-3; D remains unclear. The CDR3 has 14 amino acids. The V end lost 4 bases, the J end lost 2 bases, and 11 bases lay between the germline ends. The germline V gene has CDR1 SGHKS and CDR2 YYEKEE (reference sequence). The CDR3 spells CASSESPNTDTQYF. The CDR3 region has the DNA TGTGCCAGCAGCGAGTCCCCTAACACAGATACGCAGTATTTT.

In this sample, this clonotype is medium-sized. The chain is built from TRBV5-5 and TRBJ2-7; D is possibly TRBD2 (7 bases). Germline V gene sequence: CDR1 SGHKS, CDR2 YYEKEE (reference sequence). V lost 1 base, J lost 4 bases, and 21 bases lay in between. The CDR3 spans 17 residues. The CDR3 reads CASSLSSVGRDKYEQYF. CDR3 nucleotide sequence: TGTGCCAGCAGCTTGTCCTCTGTAGGGAGGGACAAGTACGAGCAGTACTTC.